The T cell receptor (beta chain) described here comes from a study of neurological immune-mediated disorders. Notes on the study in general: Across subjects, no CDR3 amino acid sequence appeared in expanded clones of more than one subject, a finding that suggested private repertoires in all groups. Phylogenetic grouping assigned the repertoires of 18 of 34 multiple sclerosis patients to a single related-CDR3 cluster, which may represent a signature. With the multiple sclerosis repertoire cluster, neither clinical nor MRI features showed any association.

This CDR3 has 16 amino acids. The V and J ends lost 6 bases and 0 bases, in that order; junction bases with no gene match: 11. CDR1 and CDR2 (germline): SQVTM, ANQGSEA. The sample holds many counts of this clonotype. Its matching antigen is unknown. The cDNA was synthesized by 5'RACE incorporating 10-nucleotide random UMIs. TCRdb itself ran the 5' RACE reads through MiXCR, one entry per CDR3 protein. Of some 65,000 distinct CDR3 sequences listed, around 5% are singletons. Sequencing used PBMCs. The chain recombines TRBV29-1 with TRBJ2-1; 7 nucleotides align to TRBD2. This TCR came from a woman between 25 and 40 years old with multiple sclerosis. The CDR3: CSVQPGGGNSYNEQFF. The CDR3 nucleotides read TGCAGCGTCCAACCTGGGGGGGGAAACTCCTACAATGAGCAGTTCTTC.